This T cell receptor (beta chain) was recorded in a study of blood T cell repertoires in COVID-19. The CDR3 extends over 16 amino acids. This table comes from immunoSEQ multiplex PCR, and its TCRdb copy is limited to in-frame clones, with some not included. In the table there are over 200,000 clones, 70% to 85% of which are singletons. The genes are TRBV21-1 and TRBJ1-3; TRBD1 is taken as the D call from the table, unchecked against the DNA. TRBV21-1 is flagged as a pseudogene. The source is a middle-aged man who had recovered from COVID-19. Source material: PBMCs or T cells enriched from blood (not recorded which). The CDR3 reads CASSSPEGANGNTIYF. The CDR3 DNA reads TGTGCCAGCAGCTCCCCGGAGGGGGCAAATGGAAACACCATATATTTT.